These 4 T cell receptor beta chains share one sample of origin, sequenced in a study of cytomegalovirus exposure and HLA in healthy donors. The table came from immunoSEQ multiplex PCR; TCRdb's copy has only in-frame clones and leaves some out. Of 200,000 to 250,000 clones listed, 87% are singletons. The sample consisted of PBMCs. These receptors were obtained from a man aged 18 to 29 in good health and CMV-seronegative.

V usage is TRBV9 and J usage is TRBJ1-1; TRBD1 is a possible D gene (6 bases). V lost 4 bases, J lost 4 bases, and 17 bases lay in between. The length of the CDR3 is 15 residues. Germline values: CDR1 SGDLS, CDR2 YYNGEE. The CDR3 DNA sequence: TGTGCCAGCAGCCCCGGACAGAGGTTGCGCACTGAAGCTTTCTTT. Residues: CASSPGQRLRTEAFF.

The CDR3 loop is CSATGAGDSEQYF. The CDR3 DNA sequence: TGCAGCGCCACGGGGGCGGGAGATAGCGAGCAGTACTTC. V and J are TRBV29-1 and TRBJ2-7, with D maybe TRBD2 (7 bases). Trimming took 7 bases from V and 6 from J, leaving 19 bases between them. The CDR3 has 13 amino acids. The germline V gene encodes CDR1 SQVTM and CDR2 ANQGSEA.

CDR3 nucleotide sequence: TGTGCCAGCAGCCTCGGTCTGAGCACCGGGGAGCTGTTTTTT. Its translation: CASSLGLSTGELFF. The chain couples TRBV5-4 to TRBJ2-2; D not certain. Trimming shortened V by 4 bases and J by 4 bases, and 11 bases separated the two germline ends. The germline V gene encodes CDR1 SGHNT and CDR2 YYREEE (reference sequence). The CDR3 contains 14 residues.

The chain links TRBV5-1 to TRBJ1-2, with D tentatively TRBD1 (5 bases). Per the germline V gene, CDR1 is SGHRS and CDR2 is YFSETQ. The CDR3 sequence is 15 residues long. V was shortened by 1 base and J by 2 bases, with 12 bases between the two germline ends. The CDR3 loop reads CASSLSGGRNYGYTF. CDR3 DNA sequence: TGCGCCAGCAGCTTGTCGGGGGGACGGAACTATGGCTACACCTTC.